Only a few counts were recorded for the clone carrying this TCR beta chain. Its antigen is as yet unknown. The deep-level immunoSEQ assay was used. Original analysis: Without quality scores, immunoSEQ junctional reads could not be filtered like full-length reads. This table comes from immunoSEQ multiplex PCR, and its TCRdb copy is limited to in-frame clones, with some not included. For V, J and clone size, that table is used; D and trimming come from the DNA. The sample contains about 490,000 clones, approximately 81% of which appear only once. The length of the CDR3 is 12 residues. Germline CDR1 MDHEN, CDR2 SYDVKM. Deletions cut 8 bases from V and 7 bases from J, with 12 bases between. This sample was included in a study of shared clonotypes between healthy human individuals. Donors were healthy HIV-negative adults without recently reported acute infections or vaccinations. The study's findings and limits: The study drew on few donors, limiting represented genetic and exposure-history diversity.

This TCR was sampled from a woman aged 40 to 55 in good health. Some clones in this sample may be carry-over from other donors' samples. The J gene is TRBJ1-5, the V gene TRBV28; D gene ambiguous. The source material was PBMCs. The CDR3 nucleotides read TGTGCCAGCCAGGAGTTAGAACAGCCCCAGCATTTT. This gives the protein CASQELEQPQHF.